The 4 T cell receptor beta chains below come from one sample, sequenced in a study of cytomegalovirus exposure and HLA in healthy donors. In the PCR, 60 Vbeta and 13 Jbeta primers were used. TCRdb keeps only in-frame clones here, not all; method: immunoSEQ multiplex PCR. This sample has approximately 160,000 clones, with around 75% found just once. The sample consisted of PBMCs. The receptors derive from a man between 18 and 29 years old in good health and CMV-seronegative.

The V and J genes are TRBV18 and TRBJ2-7; D is ambiguous. The CDR3 is made up of 15 amino acids. Germline V gene data show CDR1 as KGHSH and CDR2 as LQKENI. Trimming stripped 6 bases from V and 1 base from J, with 16 bases between. The DNA of the CDR3 is TGTGCCAGCTCCCCCTCGGTCGTAAGTTCCTACGAGCAGTACTTC. Protein product: CASSPSVVSSYEQYF.

This clone was observed once. The V gene is TRBV11-3, the J gene TRBJ2-1, with 14 bases that match TRBD2. There are 15 residues in the CDR3. Germline V gene data show CDR1 as SGHNT and CDR2 as YENEEA. V was clipped by 3 bases and J by 6 bases; unmatched bases: 1. This CDR3 is CASSLGTSGSNEQFF. As DNA, the CDR3 is TGTGCCAGCAGCTTGGGGACTAGCGGGAGCAATGAGCAGTTCTTC. Full variable domain (remainder filled in from reference TRBV11-3 and TRBJ2-1): EAGVVQSPRYKIIEKKQPVAFWCNPISGHNTLYWYLQNLGQGPELLIRYENEEAVDDSQLPKDRFSAERLKGVDSTLKIQPAELGDSAVYLCASSLGTSGSNEQFFGPGTRLTVL.

This chain connects TRBV18 to TRBJ2-4, with D possibly being TRBD1 (6 bases). The CDR3 is made up of 14 amino acids. V was shortened by 3 bases and J by 6 bases, with 12 bases between the two germline ends. The germline V gene has CDR1 KGHSH and CDR2 LQKENI. CDR3 nucleotide sequence: TGTGCCAGCTCACCGGGGGCCTACCGAAACATTCAGTACTTC. Amino acids: CASSPGAYRNIQYF.

Notes on this clone: Other nucleotide sequences from this sample produce the same CDR3. CDR3 protein: CASSYSSGAEAFF. The CDR3 DNA is TGTGCCAGCAGTTACTCGAGCGGGGCTGAAGCTTTCTTT. The chain carries TRBV6-5 and TRBJ1-1; D not resolved. The CDR3 consists of 13 residues. Germline V lookup: CDR1 MNHEY, CDR2 SVGAGI. Deletions cut 0 bases from V and 6 bases from J, with 8 bases between.